This passage covers 32 T cell receptor beta chains from one sample sequenced in a study of Tregs in tolerant kidney transplant recipients. Profiling relied on immunoSEQ multiplex PCR, and the TCRdb table lists in-frame clones only, not all of them. The sample holds about 240,000 clones, around 81% seen once. Sample: CD4+ T cells from blood. These receptors were taken from a human donor in good health.

This chain connects TRBV6-1 to TRBJ1-5; 9 positions agree with TRBD1. J gave up 2 bases and V 7 bases, and 6 bases lay outside the gene matches. This CDR3 has 15 residues. Germline CDR1 reads MNHNS; CDR2 reads SASEGT. DNA of the CDR3: TGTGCCAGCACCCCGGACAGGGGAGGCAATCAGCCCCAGCATTTT. Encoded protein: CASTPDRGGNQPQHF.

This chain uses TRBV7-9 with TRBJ2-5; D unresolved. The CDR3 is made up of 14 amino acids. V was shortened by 1 base and J by 2 bases, with 8 bases between the two germline ends. Germline CDR1 and CDR2: SEHNR and FQNEAQ (reference sequence). The DNA for the CDR3 is TGTGCCAGCAGCTTAGTAGGCAGTCAAGAGACCCAGTACTTC. Its protein is CASSLVGSQETQYF.

This chain uses TRBV5-4 with TRBJ2-2, with 8 positions matching TRBD2. Trimming removed 4 bases from V and 7 bases from J; junction bases left unmatched: 18. The CDR3 length is 18 residues. CDR1 is SGHNT and CDR2 is YYREEE in the germline V gene (reference sequence). The CDR3 loop reads CASSVVGRGGRTGGELFF. The DNA for the CDR3 is TGTGCCAGCAGCGTAGTAGGACGGGGCGGGAGGACCGGCGGGGAGCTGTTTTTT. The full variable domain, with the rest looked up from reference TRBV5-4 and TRBJ2-2, is ETGVTQSPTHLIKTRGQQVTLRCSSQSGHNTVSWYQQALGQGPQFIFQYYREEENGRGNFPPRFSGLQFPNYSSELNVNALELDDSALYLCASSVVGRGGRTGGELFFGEGSRLTVL.

The chain uses TRBV6-5 and TRBJ1-2, with 8 bases lining up with TRBD1. V lost 6 bases, J lost 8 bases, and 8 bases stayed unmatched. Germline values: CDR1 MNHEY, CDR2 SVGAGI. This CDR3 spans 13 amino acids. The CDR3 is CASSLDRVGGYTF. Written as DNA, the CDR3 is TGTGCCAGCAGCTTGGACAGGGTAGGAGGCTACACCTTC.

This clone was recorded once. The chain has TRBV7-9 and TRBJ2-6, with 11 bases aligning to TRBD1. With 5 bases clipped from V and 2 bases from J, the junction kept 11 bases outside the gene matches. The CDR3 runs 19 residues. Germline CDR1 SEHNR, CDR2 FQNEAQ (reference sequence). This CDR3 is CASSPAPGTGGTGANVLTF. The CDR3 coding sequence is TGTGCCAGCAGCCCGGCCCCCGGGACAGGGGGTACTGGGGCCAACGTCCTGACTTTC.

The chain carries TRBV5-4 and TRBJ2-1, with TRBD1 matching over 7 bases. CDR3 size: 14 residues. Germline-derived CDR1 and CDR2 are SGHNT and YYREEE (reference sequence). V lost 3 bases, J lost 8 bases, and 8 bases stayed unmatched. CDR3 DNA sequence: TGTGCCAGCAGCTCGCCCGGGACAGCTTATGAGCAGTTCTTC. It translates to CASSSPGTAYEQFF.

The gene calls are TRBV5-1 and TRBJ1-6; TRBD1 matches at 10 bases. Trimming removed 4 bases from V and 5 bases from J; junction bases left unmatched: 12. Germline loops: CDR1 SGHRS, CDR2 YFSETQ. This CDR3 has 18 residues. In nucleotides, the CDR3 is TGCGCCAGCAGCCATAGGGCCCGGACAGGGGGAGATAATTCACCCCTCCACTTT. It encodes CASSHRARTGGDNSPLHF.

The chain carries TRBV19 and TRBJ1-1, with D unclear. Per the germline V gene, CDR1 is LNHDA and CDR2 is SQIVND (reference sequence). The length of the CDR3 is 13 residues. The germline V and J ends were trimmed by 3 bases and 1 base, with 6 bases remaining between them. Here the CDR3 DNA reads TGTGCCAGTAGTATCTGGAGGAACACTGAAGCTTTCTTT. It translates to CASSIWRNTEAFF.

In this sample, this clone turned up a few times. This rearrangement joins TRBV28 to TRBJ1-6; perhaps TRBD1 as D (5 bases). This CDR3 comprises 16 residues. V shed 7 bases and J shed 0 bases, with 13 bases lying between them. Germline V gives CDR1 MDHEN, CDR2 SYDVKM. The CDR3 region is CASTDKLSSYNSPLHF. The CDR3 nucleotides read TGTGCCAGCACGGACAAGCTGAGCTCCTATAATTCACCCCTCCACTTT.

The gene calls are TRBV5-4 and TRBJ2-1; 8 positions agree with TRBD2. After removal of 3 bases from V and 3 bases from J, the junction contained 5 bases not matched to a gene. CDR3 size: 15 residues. Germline V gene data show CDR1 as SGHNT and CDR2 as YYREEE (reference sequence). For the CDR3, the DNA is TGTGCCAGCAGCTCGAGCGGGAGATACTACAATGAGCAGTTCTTC. Its translation: CASSSSGRYYNEQFF.

V and J are TRBV20-1 and TRBJ1-2; a possible D gene is TRBD1 (6 bases). V lost 6 bases to trimming and J lost 6 bases, with 11 bases between them. The germline V gene encodes CDR1 DFQATT and CDR2 SNEGSKA (reference sequence). CDR3 length: 11 amino acids. The CDR3 region has the DNA TGCAGTGCCACTACAGGGAATGGCTACACCTTC. It is translated as CSATTGNGYTF.

The CDR3 DNA reads TGTGCCAGTACCCAGGACAGATTGGACACTGAAGCTTTCTTT. Amino acid sequence: CASTQDRLDTEAFF. The rearrangement uses TRBV19 and TRBJ1-1, with D perhaps matching TRBD1 (6 bases). Per the germline V gene, CDR1 is LNHDA and CDR2 is SQIVND (reference sequence). The CDR3 sequence is 14 residues long. With 7 bases removed from V and 3 bases from J, the gap between germline ends came to 15 bases.

V usage is TRBV30 and J usage is TRBJ2-5, with 7 bases that match TRBD1. This CDR3 is 15 amino acids long. V shed 0 bases and J 3 bases; nucleotides not matched to a gene: 7. Germline CDR1 and CDR2: GTSNPN and SVGIG (reference sequence). The CDR3 loop reads CAWSVGFDREETQYF. For the CDR3, the DNA is TGTGCCTGGAGTGTAGGTTTTGACAGGGAAGAGACCCAGTACTTC.

The chain recombines TRBV6-6 with TRBJ1-3; D ambiguous. Germline lookup yields CDR1 MNHNY and CDR2 SVGAGI (reference sequence). The CDR3 is 15 residues long. Trimming left V 5 bases short and J 1 base short, with 12 bases between. CDR3 amino acids: CASSASGISGNTIYF. The CDR3 DNA reads as TGTGCCAGCAGTGCATCTGGGATTTCTGGAAACACCATATATTTT.

The gene calls are TRBV2 and TRBJ2-2, with 9 bases lining up with TRBD1. The V segment lost 8 bases and the J segment 5 bases; nucleotides outside the gene matches: 6. This CDR3 has 14 residues. Germline values: CDR1 SNHLY, CDR2 FYNNEI. The CDR3 DNA follows: TGTGCCAGCGAAACAGGGGGCGGAACCGGGGAGCTGTTTTTT. Its translation is CASETGGGTGELFF.

The rearrangement joins TRBV19 to TRBJ1-2; D not certain. Trimming pared 1 base from V and 4 bases from J, leaving 16 bases between. Germline V CDR1 and CDR2: LNHDA, SQIVND (reference sequence). The CDR3 loop spans 16 amino acids. The DNA for the CDR3 is TGTGCCAGTAGTATAGTCGGGTCAACGAGGAGCTATGGCTACACCTTC. This encodes CASSIVGSTRSYGYTF.

V and J are TRBV6-5 and TRBJ2-5; perhaps TRBD2 as D (6 bases). The DNA end lines up better with TRBJ2-7; the J call may be wrong. The CDR3 covers 13 residues. CDR1 is MNHEY and CDR2 is SVGAGI in the germline V gene. Here the CDR3 reads CASSWRRDYEQYF. The DNA for the CDR3 is TGTGCCAGCAGTTGGCGGCGGGACTACGAGCAGTACTTC.

The V gene is TRBV5-1, the J gene TRBJ2-5; D remains ambiguous. Trimming stripped 4 bases from V and 1 base from J, with 8 bases between. Germline assignment: CDR1 SGHRS and CDR2 YFSETQ. The CDR3 loop spans 13 amino acids. CDR3: CASSPLPQETQYF. Here the CDR3 DNA reads TGCGCCAGCAGCCCCCTCCCCCAAGAGACCCAGTACTTC.

This sequence joins TRBV25-1 and TRBJ1-2; D possibly corresponds to TRBD1 (5 bases). This CDR3 comprises 13 residues. V lost 5 bases and J 4 bases, leaving 11 bases between the germline ends. CDR1 and CDR2 (germline): MGHDK, SYGVNS. CDR3 protein: CASSSATVYGYTF. The DNA for the CDR3 is TGTGCCAGCAGTAGTGCGACAGTCTATGGCTACACCTTC.

This chain links TRBV5-1 with TRBJ2-1; 13 nucleotides agree with TRBD2. Trimming at V came to 4 bases and at J to 5 bases, leaving 3 bases not matched to a gene. The CDR3 is 15 amino acids. Per the germline V gene, CDR1 is SGHRS and CDR2 is YFSETQ. The CDR3, as DNA: TGCGCCAGCAGCCAGACTAGCGGGGGGAACAATGAGCAGTTCTTC. Translated, it gives CASSQTSGGNNEQFF.

The chain combines TRBV15 with TRBJ2-7; 9 bases are shared with TRBD1. The CDR3 sequence is 15 residues long. The germline V gene has CDR1 LNHNV and CDR2 YYDKDF (reference sequence). J gave up 1 base and V 4 bases, and 5 bases lay outside the gene matches. CDR3 sequence reads: CATSTSGTGSYEQYF. CDR3 coding DNA: TGTGCCACCAGCACCTCCGGGACAGGGTCCTACGAGCAGTACTTC.

This clone was found a few times. The genes are TRBV5-6 and TRBJ2-3, with 8 bases fitting TRBD2. The J segment lost 9 bases and the V segment lost 2 bases, leaving 8 bases of the junction unmatched. Germline CDR1 SGHDT, CDR2 YYEEEE. This CDR3 comprises 14 residues. The CDR3, as DNA: TGTGCCAGCAGCTTTCCGTGGACTAGCCCGACGCAGTATTTT. Translating gives CASSFPWTSPTQYF.

The chain joins TRBV20-1 to TRBJ2-7; 7 positions match TRBD1. Germline values: CDR1 DFQATT, CDR2 SNEGSKA (reference sequence). The CDR3 is made up of 11 amino acids. The ends lost 6 bases at V and 4 bases at J; junction bases unmatched: 3. For the CDR3, the DNA is TGCAGTGCCTGGGACAGTTACGAGCAGTACTTC. This codes for CSAWDSYEQYF.

This clone was detected only once. The rearrangement links TRBV6-5 to TRBJ1-4, with D perhaps TRBD1 (5 bases). Germline CDR1 and CDR2: MNHEY and SVGAGI. The CDR3 contains 14 residues. Trimming removed 6 bases at V and 3 bases at J, with 11 bases between. CDR3 nucleotides: TGTGCCAGCAGCAAGGGACCGCCTAATGAAAAACTGTTTTTT. Its protein product is CASSKGPPNEKLFF.

The chain combines TRBV14 with TRBJ1-1, with a weak D call TRBD1 (6 bases). The germline V gene encodes CDR1 SGHDN and CDR2 FVKESK. Trimming took off 6 bases at V and 3 bases at J, with 11 bases between the two ends. This CDR3 spans 13 amino acids. The CDR3 DNA follows: TGTGCCAGCAGACAGGGATTGGACACTGAAGCTTTCTTT. Translating it yields CASRQGLDTEAFF.

The chain has TRBV9 and TRBJ2-2; 10 positions agree with TRBD2. J was trimmed by 4 bases and V by 0 bases; bases with no gene match: 6. Per the germline V gene, CDR1 is SGDLS and CDR2 is YYNGEE. The CDR3 totals 17 residues. The CDR3 DNA reads as TGTGCCAGCAGCGTAGCCCTAGCGGGAGCGGGCACCGGGGAGCTGTTTTTT. The encoded protein is CASSVALAGAGTGELFF.

The chain uses TRBV5-1 and TRBJ2-2, with 8 bases matching TRBD1. V lost 0 bases to trimming and J lost 6 bases; unmatched junction nucleotides: 4. The germline V gene has CDR1 SGHRS and CDR2 YFSETQ. The CDR3 totals 15 residues. CDR3 nucleotides: TGCGCCAGCAGCTTGGCGGCAGGGGGCCCCGGGGAGCTGTTTTTT. It encodes CASSLAAGGPGELFF.

The rearrangement joins TRBV25-1 to TRBJ1-2; D gene unclear. This CDR3 contains 12 residues. V was clipped by 4 bases and J by 8 bases, with 11 bases between them. Germline V gives CDR1 MGHDK, CDR2 SYGVNS. CDR3 sequence: CASSAGTPGYTF. CDR3 in DNA: TGTGCCAGCAGTGCGGGAACACCAGGCTACACCTTC.

This clone appeared once. V gene TRBV7-8 combines with J gene TRBJ1-5; TRBD1 is a possible D gene (6 bases). The germline gives CDR1 SGHVS, CDR2 FQNEAQ. The V and J ends lost 5 bases and 3 bases respectively, with 17 bases between them. CDR3 size: 16 residues. The CDR3 sequence: CASSDYRVRNNQPQHF. The CDR3 nucleotides read TGTGCCAGCAGCGACTACAGGGTGCGTAACAATCAGCCCCAGCATTTT.

The chain links TRBV5-1 to TRBJ2-7; the D is unclear. Germline assignment: CDR1 SGHRS and CDR2 YFSETQ. CDR3 length equals 15 residues. V shed 0 bases and J shed 12 bases, with 22 bases lying between them. The CDR3 DNA reads as TGCGCCAGCAGCTTGGGAAGTAGGGCTAATCCCGGACGGTACTTC. Its protein product is CASSLGSRANPGRYF.

The CDR3 reads CASSSDRGSNQPQHF. In nucleotides, the CDR3 is TGTGCCAGTAGTAGCGACAGGGGAAGCAATCAGCCCCAGCATTTT. This chain connects TRBV19 to TRBJ1-5; 8 bases line up with TRBD1. Losses at the gene ends were 4 bases for V and 1 base for J; bases not matched to a gene: 3. Germline-derived CDR1 and CDR2 are LNHDA and SQIVND (reference sequence). CDR3 length: 15 residues.

V and J are TRBV6-6 and TRBJ2-3; the match to TRBD2 covers 12 bases. CDR3 length: 14 amino acids. Per the germline V gene, CDR1 is MNHNY and CDR2 is SVGAGI (reference sequence). Trimming removed 6 bases from V and 5 bases from J; junction bases left unmatched: 3. This CDR3 reads CASRRLAGVDTQYF. In nucleotides, the CDR3 is TGTGCCAGCAGACGACTAGCGGGGGTAGATACGCAGTATTTT.